The 31 T cell receptor beta chains presented below share a single source sample, sequenced in a study of shared clonotypes between healthy human individuals (dated by TCRdb to 2020 to 2021). Libraries were built with the immunoSEQ multiplex PCR assay. This immuneACCESS table, as held by TCRdb, lists in-frame sequences with V and J called but not all clones. Of the missing ones, under half trace to an unresolved V gene in checked studies; the others have no known cause. A total of 2 million to 2.5 million clones appear in this sample, more than 90% of them only once. The top ten clonotypes cover over 0.1% of the sample. The sample taken for sequencing was naive CD4+ T cells sorted from blood. Per the publication, the cell subset or site label means: CD45RA+ positively selected. These receptors were collected from a man between 18 and 29 years old in good health.

Details on this clone: The sample has other DNA sequences that encode this CDR3 too. The chain couples TRBV7-2 to TRBJ2-2; TRBD2 agrees at 9 bases. Unmatched junction bases numbered 2, after V lost 1 base and J lost 5 bases. This CDR3 comprises 15 residues. Germline V CDR1 and CDR2: SGHTA, FQGNSA. CDR3 in DNA: TGTGCCAGCAGCTTAGTAGCGGGAGTAACCGGGGAGCTGTTTTTT. It codes for CASSLVAGVTGELFF.

In the case of this clone: The same CDR3 also results from other DNA sequences found in this sample. The J gene is TRBJ1-5, the V gene TRBV6-6; D perhaps matches TRBD1 (5 bases). V shed 8 bases and J shed 5 bases, with 13 bases lying between them. CDR1 is MNHNY and CDR2 is SVGAGI in the germline V gene (reference sequence). This CDR3 is built from 13 residues. CDR3 in DNA: TGTGCCAGCCGGGGCCAGGGTGATCAGCCCCAGCATTTT. Its translation is CASRGQGDQPQHF.

The chain couples TRBV28 to TRBJ2-2; no clear D. V was cut by 3 bases and J by 4 bases, with 9 bases left in between. The CDR3 covers 14 residues. From germline, CDR1 is MDHEN and CDR2 SYDVKM. The CDR3 DNA sequence: TGTGCCAGCAGTTTGGAGCTGGGCACCGGGGAGCTGTTTTTT. Amino acid sequence: CASSLELGTGELFF.

V gene TRBV10-3 combines with J gene TRBJ2-1; D ambiguous. Germline CDR1 and CDR2: ENHRY and SYGVKD. The CDR3 length is 17 residues. V lost 3 bases and J lost 4, with 19 bases in between. As DNA, the CDR3 is TGTGCCATCAGTGATGGTGAGAAGCGCCGAGCGTACAATGAGCAGTTCTTC. Its translation: CAISDGEKRRAYNEQFF.

CDR3 bases: TGTGCCAGCAGCTCTCTTAGCGGGAGGGCCGGTGAGCAGTTCTTC. Translating gives CASSSLSGRAGEQFF. J is TRBJ2-1 and V is TRBV7-6; 11 bases line up with TRBD2. This CDR3 spans 15 amino acids. Losses at the gene ends were 4 bases for V and 9 bases for J; bases not matched to a gene: 8. Germline CDR1 reads SGHVS; CDR2 reads FNYEAQ.

The CDR3 loop is CASSLPPTISGIPYEQYF. The CDR3 DNA reads as TGTGCCAGCAGTTTACCCCCGACTATTAGCGGGATTCCCTACGAGCAGTACTTC. The chain is built from TRBV27 and TRBJ2-7, with 8 nucleotides matching TRBD2. This CDR3 has 18 residues. The germline gives CDR1 MNHEY, CDR2 SMNVEV (reference sequence). V was pared by 2 bases and J by 2 bases, with 14 bases of the junction left unmatched.

The chain is built from TRBV7-7 and TRBJ1-2; D not resolved. The CDR3 has 12 residues. Germline CDR1 is SSHAT and CDR2 is FNYEAQ (reference sequence). The CDR3 bases are TGTGCTAGTACCCCCGGCAGATCCGGCTACACCTTC. The encoded protein is CASTPGRSGYTF.

This chain connects TRBV30 to TRBJ2-2; D gene ambiguous. CDR3 length: 13 amino acids. Between the trimmed V and J ends, which lost 0 bases and 4 bases, there was a span of 6 bases. Germline loops: CDR1 GTSNPN, CDR2 SVGIG (reference sequence). CDR3 bases: TGTGCCTGGAGTGTGGGGTTCACCGGGGAGCTGTTTTTT. Translated: CAWSVGFTGELFF.

The chain combines TRBV2 with TRBJ1-5, with TRBD1 identical over 10 bases. V lost 4 bases to trimming and J lost 6 bases; unmatched junction nucleotides: 6. From germline, CDR1 is SNHLY and CDR2 FYNNEI. The CDR3 has 15 residues. The DNA for the CDR3 is TGTGCCAGCAGTGCGACAGGGGGCGATGGTCAGCCCCAGCATTTT. As protein: CASSATGGDGQPQHF.

The rearrangement links TRBV5-1 to TRBJ1-2; 8 bases match TRBD1. The CDR3 runs 17 residues. Germline V gene sequence: CDR1 SGHRS, CDR2 YFSETQ. The J segment lost 2 bases and the V segment lost 4 bases, leaving 13 bases of the junction unmatched. The CDR3 sequence is CASSGKQGDQTNYGYTF. CDR3 in DNA: TGCGCCAGCAGCGGAAAACAGGGGGACCAGACCAACTATGGCTACACCTTC.

The DNA of the CDR3 is TGTGCCAGCAGTTTATCGTCTACAGCCCAAGGGCCCCAGCATTTT. It encodes CASSLSSTAQGPQHF. This chain joins TRBV27 and TRBJ1-5; D gene ambiguous. V was cut by 0 bases and J by 9 bases, with 15 bases left in between. The CDR3 consists of 15 residues. Germline V lookup: CDR1 MNHEY, CDR2 SMNVEV (reference sequence).

The V gene is TRBV9, the J gene TRBJ2-1; D is possibly TRBD1 (6 bases). The CDR3 runs to 15 residues. The V end was cut by 4 bases, the J end by 4 bases, with 15 bases between. Germline loops: CDR1 SGDLS, CDR2 YYNGEE. The CDR3 reads CASSPQPQGYNEQFF. The CDR3 DNA follows: TGTGCCAGCAGCCCACAGCCCCAGGGGTACAATGAGCAGTTCTTC. Using reference TRBV9 and TRBJ2-1 for the parts outside the CDR3, the full variable domain is DSGVTQTPKHLITATGQRVTLRCSPRSGDLSVYWYQQSLDQGLQFLIQYYNGEERAKGNILERFSAQQFPDLHSELNLSSLELGDSALYFCASSPQPQGYNEQFFGPGTRLTVL.

The chain uses TRBV7-8 and TRBJ2-3; possibly TRBD1 for D (5 bases). Trimming took 3 bases from V and 3 from J, leaving 13 bases between them. Germline V CDR1 and CDR2: SGHVS, FQNEAQ. The CDR3 consists of 15 residues. This CDR3 reads CASSFFGQGTDTQYF. The CDR3, as DNA: TGTGCCAGCAGCTTTTTCGGACAAGGAACAGATACGCAGTATTTT. The full variable domain, its missing parts supplied by reference TRBV7-8 and TRBJ2-3, is GAGVSQSPRYKVAKRGQDVALRCDPISGHVSLFWYQQALGQGPEFLTYFQNEAQLDKSGLPSDRFFAERPEGSVSTLKIQRTQQEDSAVYLCASSFFGQGTDTQYFGPGTRLTVL.

The CDR3 nucleotides read TGCGCCAGCAGCATCCAACGGACAGGGAGTAATGAAAAACTGTTTTTT. Translated, it gives CASSIQRTGSNEKLFF. This rearrangement joins TRBV4-3 to TRBJ1-4, with 8 bases lining up with TRBD1. The CDR3 is 16 residues long. The germline CDR1 and CDR2 sequences are LGHNA and YSLEER. Trimming cost V 5 bases and J 4 bases; bases outside gene matches: 9.

The J gene is TRBJ1-6, the V gene TRBV6-5, with D uncertain. This CDR3 is 14 amino acids long. The germline V and J ends were trimmed by 7 bases and 5 bases, with 12 bases remaining between them. Per the germline V gene, CDR1 is MNHEY and CDR2 is SVGAGI. The CDR3 is CASTWGSDNSPLHF. The DNA of the CDR3 is TGTGCCAGCACTTGGGGATCGGATAATTCACCCCTCCACTTT.

V usage is TRBV6-1 and J usage is TRBJ1-6, with TRBD1 identical over 8 bases. Germline CDR1 and CDR2: MNHNS and SASEGT. V was clipped by 4 bases and J by 5 bases; unmatched bases: 4. This CDR3 is 15 amino acids long. The CDR3 nucleotides are TGTGCCAGCAGTGCTCAGGGGGCCGATAATTCACCCCTCCACTTT. Amino acid sequence: CASSAQGADNSPLHF.

The chain recombines TRBV7-8 with TRBJ2-7; D call uncertain. Trimming removed 6 bases at V and 9 bases at J, with 21 bases between. This CDR3 is built from 14 residues. Germline CDR1 reads SGHVS; CDR2 reads FQNEAQ. CDR3 sequence: CASSAGTSSSGQYF. Written as DNA, the CDR3 is TGTGCCAGCAGTGCCGGTACTTCATCGTCCGGGCAGTACTTC.

V and J are TRBV29-1 and TRBJ1-3; 7 nucleotides line up with TRBD1. The germline CDR1 and CDR2 sequences are SQVTM and ANQGSEA. The V segment lost 5 bases and the J segment 4 bases; nucleotides outside the gene matches: 5. CDR3 length equals 13 residues. The CDR3 DNA sequence: TGCAGCGTTACACAGGGGAAAGGAAACACCATATATTTT. Amino acids: CSVTQGKGNTIYF.

A remark on this clone: In the same sample, other DNA sequences code for this CDR3. This chain uses TRBV5-1 with TRBJ2-3; 7 nucleotides match TRBD1. J was trimmed by 2 bases and V by 4 bases; bases with no gene match: 4. The CDR3 has 14 residues. CDR1 and CDR2 (germline): SGHRS, YFSETQ. The DNA of the CDR3 is TGCGCCAGCAGCCCGGGACAGAACACAGATACGCAGTATTTT. It encodes CASSPGQNTDTQYF.

Of note for this clone: The same CDR3 can be traced to other DNA sequences in this sample. The DNA of the CDR3 is TGCAGCGTTGAGGGGACAGACTATGGCTACACCTTC. This translates into CSVEGTDYGYTF. The chain carries TRBV29-1 and TRBJ1-2; 7 bases fit TRBD1. This CDR3 region has 12 residues. V trimming: 3 bases; J trimming: 3 bases; junction bases outside the gene matches: 1. Germline V gene lookup returns CDR1 SQVTM and CDR2 ANQGSEA.

This chain connects TRBV19 to TRBJ2-1; 7 bases are a match to TRBD2. This CDR3 is built from 13 residues. With V trimmed by 10 bases and J by 6 bases, 9 bases remained unmatched. Germline V gene data show CDR1 as LNHDA and CDR2 as SQIVND (reference sequence). CDR3 residues: CATLSLAVNEQFF. The DNA of the CDR3 is TGTGCCACCCTCTCGCTAGCGGTCAATGAGCAGTTCTTC.

V and J are TRBV15 and TRBJ1-4, with unresolved D. The CDR3 sequence is 14 residues long. Germline values: CDR1 LNHNV, CDR2 YYDKDF (reference sequence). V was clipped by 6 bases and J by 1 base, with 9 bases between them. The DNA of the CDR3 is TGTGCCACCAGAGGACTTGTAACTAATGAAAAACTGTTTTTT. Translation: CATRGLVTNEKLFF. The full variable domain, with the rest looked up from reference TRBV15 and TRBJ1-4, is DAMVIQNPRYQVTQFGKPVTLSCSQTLNHNVMYWYQQKSSQAPKLLFHYYDKDFNNEADTPDNFQSRRPNTSFCFLDIRSPGLGDTAMYLCATRGLVTNEKLFFGSGTQLSVL.

The chain carries TRBV18 and TRBJ2-5, with no clear D. Germline V gene lookup returns CDR1 KGHSH and CDR2 LQKENI. The CDR3 covers 16 residues. V was shortened by 0 bases and J by 4 bases, with 15 bases between the two germline ends. The CDR3 here is CASSPPAAVPLETQYF. CDR3 DNA: TGTGCCAGCTCACCACCGGCGGCAGTACCGTTAGAGACCCAGTACTTC. The full variable domain, its missing parts supplied by reference TRBV18 and TRBJ2-5, is NAGVMQNPRHLVRRRGQEARLRCSPMKGHSHVYWYRQLPEEGLKFMVYLQKENIIDESGMPKERFSAEFPKEGPSILRIQQVVRGDSAAYFCASSPPAAVPLETQYFGPGTRLLVL.

The chain is built from TRBV4-1 and TRBJ2-7; the D call may be TRBD1 or TRBD2 (5 bases each). V shed 0 bases and J shed 3 bases, with 12 bases lying between them. The CDR3 sequence is 15 residues long. Germline V CDR1 and CDR2: MGHRA, YSYEKL. DNA for the CDR3: TGCGCCAGCAGCCAAGACGGGGCCTCGGGCTACGAGCAGTACTTC. Protein product: CASSQDGASGYEQYF.

The V and J genes are TRBV25-1 and TRBJ2-1, with 8 bases identical to TRBD2. Losses at the gene ends were 4 bases for V and 10 bases for J; bases not matched to a gene: 3. The CDR3 extends over 12 amino acids. CDR1 and CDR2 (germline): MGHDK, SYGVNS. The DNA for the CDR3 is TGTGCCAGCAGTGGGACTAGCTTGGAGCAGTTCTTC. Amino acid sequence: CASSGTSLEQFF.

The J gene is TRBJ1-3, the V gene TRBV7-9, with TRBD1 identical over 10 bases. Germline V gives CDR1 SEHNR, CDR2 FQNEAQ (reference sequence). This CDR3 contains 15 residues. J gave up 4 bases and V 5 bases, and 5 bases lay outside the gene matches. Here the CDR3 reads CASSQDRGRGNTIYF. The CDR3 DNA reads TGTGCCAGCAGCCAAGACAGGGGGCGAGGAAACACCATATATTTT.

The gene calls are TRBV6-1 and TRBJ1-2; D not certain. The germline V gene encodes CDR1 MNHNS and CDR2 SASEGT. The CDR3 runs 15 residues. The V end was cut by 4 bases, the J end by 5 bases, with 17 bases between. The CDR3 region is CASSAVELGSYGYTF. CDR3 in DNA: TGTGCCAGCAGTGCCGTGGAGCTTGGCTCGTATGGCTACACCTTC.

The chain uses TRBV7-3 and TRBJ2-1; TRBD1 matches 7 bases. The ends lost 5 bases at V and 4 bases at J; junction bases unmatched: 8. Germline V gene lookup returns CDR1 SGHTA and CDR2 FQGTGA. This CDR3 is 15 amino acids long. The CDR3 nucleotides read TGTGCCAGCAGCCTCGAGGGGGCCCATTACAATGAGCAGTTCTTC. Protein: CASSLEGAHYNEQFF.

J is TRBJ2-1 and V is TRBV9; 12 positions match TRBD2. CDR3 length equals 16 residues. Germline V CDR1 and CDR2: SGDLS, YYNGEE. The junction had 7 bases not matched to a gene; V was cut back by 3 bases and J by 6 bases. This CDR3 is CASSGTTSGGGNEQFF. The CDR3 DNA follows: TGTGCCAGCAGCGGGACGACTAGCGGGGGTGGCAATGAGCAGTTCTTC.

CDR3 sequence: CASSAGQGGNSNQPQHF. DNA of the CDR3: TGTGCCAGTAGTGCGGGACAGGGTGGGAATAGCAATCAGCCCCAGCATTTT. V gene TRBV19 combines with J gene TRBJ1-5; 9 positions agree with TRBD1. The CDR3 runs 17 residues. V lost 5 bases and J lost 0; bases outside the gene matches: 8. CDR1 is LNHDA and CDR2 is SQIVND in the germline V gene (reference sequence).

The V call is TRBV11-2, the J call TRBJ1-1, with 8 bases lining up with TRBD1. Unmatched junction bases numbered 5, after V lost 5 bases and J lost 3 bases. The CDR3 covers 14 residues. In germline, CDR1 is SGHAT, CDR2 FQNNGV. The CDR3 DNA follows: TGTGCCAGCAGCCCAGGGGGCGCGGACACTGAAGCTTTCTTT. Its translation: CASSPGGADTEAFF.